What follows are 10 T cell receptor beta chains derived from one specimen sequenced in a study of CD8+ T cells in alopecia areata. cDNA prepared by RNA extraction and subsequent reverse transcription served as the template for sequencing. Produced via immunoSEQ multiplex PCR; TCRdb's table is partial and in-frame only. The sample includes about 110,000 clones, about 60% of them seen just once. Input material: NKG2D-low CD8+ T cells sorted from blood. All receptors come from a human donor with alopecia areata.

DNA for the CDR3: TGTGCCAGCAGGGGAGGGACTATCTATGGCTACACCTTC. The encoded protein is CASRGGTIYGYTF. The chain uses TRBV6-1 and TRBJ1-2, with a possible D match to TRBD1 (5 bases). Germline V gives CDR1 MNHNS, CDR2 SASEGT. Trimming left V 6 bases short and J 4 bases short, with 12 bases between. The CDR3 is 13 amino acids.

The chain employs TRBV27 and TRBJ1-1, with a possible D match to TRBD1 (6 bases). CDR1 and CDR2 (germline): MNHEY, SMNVEV (reference sequence). The length of the CDR3 is 16 residues. With 0 bases removed from V and 9 bases from J, the gap between germline ends came to 20 bases. CDR3 region: CASSLSGGPISPKAFF. CDR3 nucleotide sequence: TGTGCCAGCAGTTTATCGGGGGGGCCTATCTCCCCAAAAGCTTTCTTT.

The chain couples TRBV29-1 to TRBJ2-1; D not resolved. The CDR3 length is 15 residues. CDR1 is SQVTM and CDR2 is ANQGSEA in the germline V gene. V dropped 6 bases and J dropped 0 bases, with 15 bases sitting between them. As DNA, the CDR3 is TGCAGCGTCCTTGACGGGTCCCGCTCCTACAATGAGCAGTTCTTC. It is translated as CSVLDGSRSYNEQFF.

This chain joins TRBV4-1 and TRBJ1-2; D possibly corresponds to TRBD1 (5 bases). Looked up from germline, CDR1 is MGHRA and CDR2 is YSYEKL. V was trimmed by 3 bases and J by 1 base, leaving 15 bases between them. CDR3 length: 16 amino acids. The CDR3 nucleotides are TGCGCCAGCAGCCACCCCTATAAAGGGGATAACTATGGCTACACCTTC. Translating it yields CASSHPYKGDNYGYTF.

This chain links TRBV7-8 with TRBJ2-1; maybe TRBD1 (5 bases). Between the trimmed V and J ends, which lost 6 bases and 7 bases, there was a span of 13 bases. The CDR3 has 13 residues. Germline loops: CDR1 SGHVS, CDR2 FQNEAQ. CDR3 bases: TGTGCCAGCAGGTCAGGGTTCAGGAATGAGCAGTTCTTC. Protein sequence: CASRSGFRNEQFF.

The chain is built from TRBV28 and TRBJ1-5, with TRBD1 identical over 9 bases. Germline loops: CDR1 MDHEN, CDR2 SYDVKM. The V gene end was trimmed by 7 bases and the J gene end by 4 bases; junction bases not matched to a gene: 2. CDR3 size: 13 residues. CDR3 DNA sequence: TGTGCCAGCATAGGACAGGGGAATCAGCCCCAGCATTTT. Encoded protein: CASIGQGNQPQHF.

The chain combines TRBV27 with TRBJ2-4; 8 bases map to TRBD1. CDR1 is MNHEY, CDR2 SMNVEV, per germline (reference sequence). The junction had 8 bases not matched to a gene; V was cut back by 10 bases and J by 6 bases. This CDR3 is 13 amino acids long. The CDR3 DNA reads TGTGCCATCTCCAGGGGGCTGGGAAACATTCAGTACTTC. This translates into CAISRGLGNIQYF.

The chain combines TRBV27 with TRBJ2-7; D may be TRBD2 (7 bases). V lost 0 bases to trimming and J lost 5 bases, with 11 bases between them. The germline V gene encodes CDR1 MNHEY and CDR2 SMNVEV (reference sequence). This CDR3 is built from 14 residues. The CDR3 DNA reads as TGTGCCAGCAGTTTATCGCTAGGGGGGGACGAGCAGTACTTC. It is translated as CASSLSLGGDEQYF.

This clone was seen more than once but under ten times. This chain connects TRBV9 to TRBJ2-7, with D hard to call. From germline, CDR1 is SGDLS and CDR2 YYNGEE. CDR3 length: 14 amino acids. V lost 0 bases, J lost 1 base, and 8 bases lay in between. CDR3 DNA sequence: TGTGCCAGCAGCGTAGGCAGGAAATCCTACGAGCAGTACTTC. Translation gives CASSVGRKSYEQYF.

The CDR3 coding sequence is TGTGCCAGCAGCTCGTACCGGGACAGGGTTTATAATGAGCAGTTCTTC. Its protein is CASSSYRDRVYNEQFF. The rearrangement joins TRBV28 to TRBJ2-1, with TRBD1 matching over 9 bases. Trimming cost V 6 bases and J 7 bases; bases outside gene matches: 13. The CDR3 has 16 amino acids. Germline-derived CDR1 and CDR2 are MDHEN and SYDVKM.